The rows below give T cell receptor beta chains drawn from one sample of a study of cytomegalovirus exposure and HLA in healthy donors. TCRdb's table, derived via immunoSEQ multiplex PCR, lists solely in-frame clones and lacks some. This table holds some 120,000 clones, roughly 78% found once. The sample was PBMCs. These receptors all stem from a woman in her thirties or forties in good health and CMV-seronegative. Each CDR3 is given with its conserved first and last residue. The D gene is left open where the match is weak. Some rows have no size entry. The others give once, few or many, or a class for an expanded clone.

>-|TRBV10-3|TRBJ1-2|-
TGTGCCATCAGTGGGGGCAGAGGCCATGGCTACACCTTC
CAISGGRGHGYTF
>-|TRBV7-6|TRBJ1-5|-
TGTGCCAGCAGCTCCAACAATCAGCCCCAGCATTTT
CASSSNNQPQHF
>-|TRBV6-6|TRBJ1-6|-
TGTGCCAGCATAGCCGATCCTTATAATTCACCCCTCCACTTT
CASIADPYNSPLHF
>TRBD1|TRBV4-3|TRBJ2-5|few
TGCGCCAGCAGCCGATCCCGGGGTGGACAGGGTGGGGAGACCCAGTACTTC
CASSRSRGGQGGETQYF
>-|TRBV7-8|TRBJ1-2|-
TGTGCCAGCAGCTTAGCCTCAACGGGGATCGGCTATGGCTACACCTTC
CASSLASTGIGYGYTF
>TRBD1|TRBV27|TRBJ2-7|-
TGTGCCAGCAGTCGGACAGGAGGCCACGAGCAGTACTTC
CASSRTGGHEQYF
>TRBD2|TRBV5-6|TRBJ2-3|-
TGTGCCAGCAGCTTTTCCTTGACTAGCGGGTCCCCTCGTACGCAGTATTTT
CASSFSLTSGSPRTQYF
>-|TRBV27|TRBJ1-5|few
TGTGCCAGCAGTTTATCGCTAACCCAGCCCCAGCATTTT
CASSLSLTQPQHF
>TRBD1|TRBV5-5|TRBJ1-3|once
TGTGCCAGCAGATCCGGGACAGGGGTTGGAAACACCATATATTTT
CASRSGTGVGNTIYF
>-|TRBV28|TRBJ2-7|once
TGTGCCAGCAGTTTCGAGGAAACTAGCGAGCAGTACTTC
CASSFEETSEQYF
>-|TRBV2|TRBJ2-3|-
TGTGCCAGCAGTGACTTGCGGGGGCCAGATACGCAGTATTTT
CASSDLRGPDTQYF
>TRBD2|TRBV4-1|TRBJ2-7|-
TGCGCCAGCAGCCAAGCGACTAGCGGTGTCTCCTACGAGCAGTACTTC
CASSQATSGVSYEQYF
>TRBD1|TRBV2|TRBJ1-5|-
TGTGCCAGCAGCGACGACAGGGCCAATCAGCCCCAGCATTTT
CASSDDRANQPQHF
>-|TRBV6-5|TRBJ1-5|few
TGTGCCAGCAGTCAAACAGAGAGCAATCAGCCCCAGCATTTT
CASSQTESNQPQHF
>-|TRBV7-2|TRBJ2-1|once
TGTGCCAGCAGCTTCGGGGTCGCCTCCTACAATGAGCAGTTCTTC
CASSFGVASYNEQFF
>TRBD1|TRBV7-2|TRBJ1-6|-
TGTGCCAGCAGCTTAATGACAGGGGCCTATAATTCACCCCTCCACTTT
CASSLMTGAYNSPLHF
>-|TRBV10-2|TRBJ2-3|-
TGCGCCAGCAGTGAGGGACTGTCTAGGCCAGATACGCAGTATTTT
CASSEGLSRPDTQYF
>TRBD2|TRBV4-1|TRBJ2-5|-
TGCGCCAGCAGCCAGGCTAGCGGGTGGGGGGGGGAGACCCAGTACTTC
CASSQASGWGGETQYF
>-|TRBV29-1|TRBJ1-1|once
TGCAGCGTTGGTGGCTGGTCGGGGGAAACTGAAGCTTTCTTT
CSVGGWSGETEAFF
>TRBD2|TRBV29-1|TRBJ2-3|-
TGCAGCGTCATAGCGGGAGGCAACACAGATACGCAGTATTTT
CSVIAGGNTDTQYF
>-|TRBV29-1|TRBJ1-3|few
TGCAGCGTCGCAGGTTCTGGAAACACCATATATTTT
CSVAGSGNTIYF
>-|TRBV5-8|TRBJ1-6|-
TGTGCCAGCAGCCTCCGACAAAATTCACCCCTCCACTTT
CASSLRQNSPLHF
>-|TRBV28|TRBJ2-7|-
TGTGCCAGCAGCGATCCTGATCACTTCTCCTACGAGCAGTACTTC
CASSDPDHFSYEQYF
>-|TRBV5-6|TRBJ2-6|-
TGTGCCAGCAGCCCGTTAGGGGCCAACGTCCTGACTTTC
CASSPLGANVLTF
>-|TRBV5-8|TRBJ2-3|-
TGTGCCAGCAGCTTGCTTATCGGGGCAGATACGCAGTATTTT
CASSLLIGADTQYF
>TRBD2|TRBV5-1|TRBJ2-3|once
TGCGCCAGCAGCTTAGCGGGAGGGGTTGGTGGCACAGATACGCAGTATTTT
CASSLAGGVGGTDTQYF
>TRBD1|TRBV6-6|TRBJ1-1|-
TGTGCCAGCAAATTCACAGGGGACACTGAAGCTTTCTTT
CASKFTGDTEAFF
>-|TRBV6-6|TRBJ1-1|-
TGTGCCAGCACCGAGGGCACTGAAGCTTTCTTT
CASTEGTEAFF
>-|TRBV10-2|TRBJ1-5|-
TGCGCCAGCAGTGCGCGACAGACCAATCAGCCCCAGCATTTT
CASSARQTNQPQHF
>TRBD2|TRBV18|TRBJ2-7|-
TGTGCCAGCTCACTAAGAGGACTAGCAGTCTACGAGCAGTACTTC
CASSLRGLAVYEQYF
>-|TRBV15|TRBJ2-7|-
TGTGCCACCAGCATATTTCGGCAGGGATTAACCTACGAGCAGTACTTC
CATSIFRQGLTYEQYF
>-|TRBV10-1|TRBJ2-1|few
TGCGCCAGCAGTGAAGAGTCCGGCTCCTACAATGAGCAGTTCTTC
CASSEESGSYNEQFF
>-|TRBV5-5|TRBJ2-7|-
TGTGCCAGCAGCCCCGACCCCGGAGGGACTTACGAGCAGTACTTC
CASSPDPGGTYEQYF
>TRBD2|TRBV2|TRBJ2-7|-
TGTGCCAGCAGTGAAGCGCGGGGGACCCCGTTGGAGTACTTC
CASSEARGTPLEYF
>-|TRBV5-6|TRBJ2-3|-
TGTGCCAGCAGCTTGGAGAGGGAACAGGGCAGGGGGGGCACAGATACGCAGTATTTT
CASSLEREQGRGGTDTQYF
>TRBD2|TRBV9|TRBJ2-1|-
TGTGCCAGCAGTAGGTCTAGCGGAAATGAGCAGTTCTTC
CASSRSSGNEQFF
>-|TRBV25-1|TRBJ2-7|-
TGTGCCAGCAGAGCCCCGGCAGGCGAGCAGTACTTC
CASRAPAGEQYF
>-|TRBV5-1|TRBJ2-1|-
TGCGCCAGCAGCAATGCGATGCAAGACTCCCAATATATCGATGAGCAGTTCTTC
CASSNAMQDSQYIDEQFF
>TRBD1|TRBV7-9|TRBJ1-4|-
TGTGCCAGCAGCTTAATGACAGGGGATGAAAAACTGTTTTTT
CASSLMTGDEKLFF
>TRBD1|TRBV4-1|TRBJ2-3|-
TGCGCCAGCAGCCAAGTTAGGACAGGGCCCCGAGGTACGCAGTATTTT
CASSQVRTGPRGTQYF
>-|TRBV7-8|TRBJ2-7|-
TGTGCCAGCAGTCGACAAGGGTCCTTAGCGGCCTACGAGCAGTACTTC
CASSRQGSLAAYEQYF
>-|TRBV20-1|TRBJ1-1|-
TGCAGTGCTTCAGGGAACGGAGCTTTCTTT
CSASGNGAFF
>-|TRBV5-1|TRBJ1-4|-
TGCGCCAGCAGCCCGGGTTTTGGAAAAAACGAAAAACTGTTTTTT
CASSPGFGKNEKLFF
>-|TRBV29-1|TRBJ1-1|-
TGCAGCGCCCGGGGGGGGAAGGGTTATAACACTGAAGCTTTCTTT
CSARGGKGYNTEAFF
>-|TRBV29-1|TRBJ2-2|-
TGCAGCGTTGAAGAATTGAGGAACACCGGGGAGCTGTTTTTT
CSVEELRNTGELFF
>TRBD2|TRBV11-2|TRBJ2-2|-
TGTGCCAGCAGCTTGCTAGCGGGAGGTCTGAGCACCGGGGAGCTGTTTTTT
CASSLLAGGLSTGELFF
>TRBD1|TRBV7-9|TRBJ1-2|-
TGTGCCAGCAGTGGACAGGGCTATGGCTACACCTTC
CASSGQGYGYTF